The 28 T cell receptor beta chains given below trace back to one sample, sequenced in a study of cytomegalovirus exposure and HLA in healthy donors (dated by TCRdb to 2016 to 2017). The library came from the immunoSEQ multiplex PCR assay. For the multiplex PCR, a mixture combining 60 forward primers for TCR Vbeta segments and 13 reverse primers for TCR Jbeta segments was used. Imported from immuneACCESS, the table was reduced by TCRdb to in-frame sequences with V and J called. These copies leave out some clones; in studies compared against another copy, an unresolved V gene accounts for under half, and the cause of the remainder is not known. Counted in this sample were around 120,000 clones; approximately 84% of them appeared once. Approximately 3% of the sample belongs to the ten largest clones. Sequenced: PBMCs. The receptors were sampled from a boy aged 2 to 10 in good health and CMV-seronegative.

The rearrangement joins TRBV14 to TRBJ2-1, with no clear D. Per germline, CDR1 SGHDN and CDR2 FVKESK. The length of the CDR3 is 11 residues. Trimming took 4 bases from V and 4 from J, leaving 2 bases between them. For the CDR3, the DNA is TGTGCCAGCAGCCCGTACAATGAGCAGTTCTTC. Translated: CASSPYNEQFF.

V gene TRBV23-1 combines with J gene TRBJ1-1, with 7 bases aligning to TRBD1. TRBV23-1 is an ORF, and what it does is uncertain. The CDR3 loop spans 19 amino acids. Trimming cost V 4 bases and J 1 base; bases outside gene matches: 18. The CDR3: CASSLTGLGRQGTNTEAFF. The CDR3 DNA sequence: TGCGCCAGCAGTCTTACCGGTTTGGGGCGACAGGGAACGAACACTGAAGCTTTCTTT.

The table lists this clone with a few counts. This chain joins TRBV30 and TRBJ1-1, with a possible D match to TRBD1 (5 bases). Trimming pared 2 bases from V and 0 bases from J, leaving 10 bases between. The CDR3 totals 14 residues. In germline, CDR1 is GTSNPN, CDR2 SVGIG (reference sequence). CDR3 DNA: TGTGCCTGGAGTTGGGGGGATCTGAACACTGAAGCTTTCTTT. Residues: CAWSWGDLNTEAFF.

The chain recombines TRBV11-3 with TRBJ2-1; D unclear. Germline values: CDR1 SGHNT, CDR2 YENEEA. V was clipped by 2 bases and J by 9 bases, with 8 bases between them. This CDR3 is built from 12 residues. The CDR3 reads CASSLRLGEQFF. CDR3 DNA sequence: TGTGCCAGCAGCTTAAGACTCGGTGAGCAGTTCTTC.

The J gene is TRBJ1-3, the V gene TRBV6-6; D is uncertain. V was trimmed by 8 bases and J by 0 bases, leaving 5 bases between them. There are 12 residues in the CDR3. Looked up from germline, CDR1 is MNHNY and CDR2 is SVGAGI (reference sequence). CDR3 sequence reads: CASFNSGNTIYF. The CDR3 DNA reads TGTGCCAGCTTCAACTCTGGAAACACCATATATTTT.

This clone was seen only a few times. The chain couples TRBV9 to TRBJ2-3; D perhaps matches TRBD2 (5 bases). The length of the CDR3 is 14 residues. V was pared by 4 bases and J by 0 bases, with 9 bases between. Germline V gene data show CDR1 as SGDLS and CDR2 as YYNGEE. CDR3 sequence: CASSSRGSTDTQYF. In nucleotides, the CDR3 is TGTGCCAGCAGCTCTCGCGGGAGCACAGATACGCAGTATTTT.

V gene TRBV18 combines with J gene TRBJ1-3, with 7 bases that match TRBD1. V lost 5 bases and J lost 2; bases outside the gene matches: 3. Germline V CDR1 and CDR2: KGHSH, LQKENI. The CDR3 has 14 amino acids. The CDR3 sequence is CASSTGATGNTIYF. In DNA form, the CDR3 reads TGTGCCAGCTCAACAGGGGCAACTGGAAACACCATATATTTT.

The count of this clone is one. The chain employs TRBV5-6 and TRBJ2-7; 7 nucleotides align to TRBD2. Trimming cost V 4 bases and J 0 bases; bases outside gene matches: 10. The CDR3 is 16 amino acids. Per germline, CDR1 SGHDT and CDR2 YYEEEE. The CDR3 region is CASSAIGRESSYEQYV. The CDR3 coding sequence is TGTGCCAGCAGCGCAATAGGGCGGGAGAGCTCCTACGAGCAGTACGTC.

This clone was seen a few times. At one end, the junction sequence differs from germline, possibly due to a read error. The chain uses TRBV7-9 and TRBJ1-1; D possibly corresponds to TRBD1 (5 bases). Germline values: CDR1 SEHNR, CDR2 FQNEAQ (reference sequence). The CDR3 contains 16 residues. CDR3 amino acids: CSSSYTEPRGDTEAFF. CDR3 in DNA: TGTTCCAGCAGCTATACCGAACCCCGGGGGGACACTGAAGCTTTCTTT.

Notes on this clone: At one end the junction does not follow the germline gene, possibly because of a read error. The J gene is TRBJ2-1, the V gene TRBV30; D is undetermined. The CDR3 spans 18 residues. Germline V gene data show CDR1 as GTSNPN and CDR2 as SVGIG (reference sequence). As DNA, the CDR3 is TGTACCTGGAGTGTACCCCCTTTTACTGAAAGCTCCTACAATGAGCAGTTCTTC. It yields the protein CTWSVPPFTESSYNEQFF.

There are a few counts of this clone. V usage is TRBV5-8 and J usage is TRBJ1-5; 9 bases are a match to TRBD1. Unmatched junction bases numbered 7, after V lost 2 bases and J lost 4 bases. Looked up from germline, CDR1 is SGHTS and CDR2 is YDEGEE. The CDR3 is 16 residues long. CDR3 region: CASSLLDRGGNQPQHF. The CDR3, as DNA: TGTGCCAGCAGCTTATTGGACAGGGGAGGGAATCAGCCCCAGCATTTT.

CDR3 nucleotides: TGTGCCTGGACGACAGGGGGCGGTTACGAGCAGTACTTC. Protein: CAWTTGGGYEQYF. The chain has TRBV30 and TRBJ2-7, with TRBD1 matching 10 bases. From germline, CDR1 is GTSNPN and CDR2 SVGIG (reference sequence). The CDR3 is 13 residues long. Unmatched junction bases numbered 4, after V lost 4 bases and J lost 4 bases.

This clone came up once. The chain uses TRBV19 and TRBJ1-2; D remains unclear. Germline V gene sequence: CDR1 LNHDA, CDR2 SQIVND (reference sequence). This CDR3 region has 15 residues. Trimming pared 7 bases from V and 8 bases from J, leaving 23 bases between. The CDR3 DNA reads TGTGCCAGTATCCCCGATCGAGGTCTTTCGTGGGGCTACACCTTC. It codes for CASIPDRGLSWGYTF.

The chain couples TRBV27 to TRBJ1-3, with D unresolved. Trimming cost V 3 bases and J 0 bases, with 9 bases left between them. There are 15 residues in the CDR3. CDR1 and CDR2 from the germline V gene are MNHEY and SMNVEV (reference sequence). The chain's CDR3 is CASSLRRGSGNTIYF. The CDR3 DNA reads as TGTGCCAGCAGTTTGAGACGAGGCTCTGGAAACACCATATATTTT.

The genes are TRBV9 and TRBJ2-3; 13 bases agree with TRBD2. The junction had 8 bases not matched to a gene; V was cut back by 4 bases and J by 3 bases. The CDR3 runs 17 residues. Per germline, CDR1 SGDLS and CDR2 YYNGEE. The chain's CDR3 is CASSSSPTSGGTDTQYF. For the CDR3, the DNA is TGTGCCAGCAGCTCAAGCCCGACTAGCGGGGGGACAGATACGCAGTATTTT. Full variable domain (outside the CDR3, taken from reference TRBV9 and TRBJ2-3): DSGVTQTPKHLITATGQRVTLRCSPRSGDLSVYWYQQSLDQGLQFLIQYYNGEERAKGNILERFSAQQFPDLHSELNLSSLELGDSALYFCASSSSPTSGGTDTQYFGPGTRLTVL.

The rearrangement joins TRBV30 to TRBJ1-2; D is unclear. V lost 2 bases, J lost 7 bases, and 8 bases lay in between. This CDR3 is 11 amino acids long. From germline, CDR1 is GTSNPN and CDR2 SVGIG (reference sequence). The CDR3 coding sequence is TGTGCCTGGAGTCCAGGTTTTGGCTACACCTTC. Residues: CAWSPGFGYTF.

The J gene is TRBJ1-1, the V gene TRBV11-3; the match to TRBD1 covers 9 bases. The V gene end was trimmed by 5 bases and the J gene end by 5 bases; junction bases not matched to a gene: 15. Germline V gene sequence: CDR1 SGHNT, CDR2 YENEEA. The CDR3 is 17 residues long. CDR3 DNA sequence: TGTGCCAGCAGCCCGAGGGGGGACAGGGTGGTACGGACTGAAGCTTTCTTT. Its protein product is CASSPRGDRVVRTEAFF.

The CDR3 is CATSIRGGFYEQYV. The CDR3 bases are TGTGCCACCTCTATCAGGGGCGGGTTCTACGAGCAGTACGTC. The chain carries TRBV6-1 and TRBJ2-7; tentative D call: TRBD1 (6 bases). CDR1 is MNHNS and CDR2 is SASEGT in the germline V gene. This CDR3 has 14 residues. V lost 10 bases and J lost 3, with 19 bases in between.

This clone was counted once. The chain has TRBV7-3 and TRBJ2-6, with D perhaps matching TRBD2 (6 bases). Between the trimmed V and J ends, which lost 6 bases and 0 bases, there was a span of 9 bases. The CDR3 has 15 residues. Germline CDR1 is SGHTA and CDR2 is FQGTGA. The CDR3 here is CASRDYHSGANVLTF. The CDR3 region has the DNA TGTGCCAGCAGGGACTATCACTCTGGGGCCAACGTCCTGACTTTC.

The CDR3 bases are TGCGCCAGCAGCCCTCAGGGCTCTGGGGCCAACGTCCTGACTTTC. Protein sequence: CASSPQGSGANVLTF. This chain connects TRBV4-3 to TRBJ2-6, with a tentative D call TRBD1 (5 bases). Germline loops: CDR1 LGHNA, CDR2 YSLEER. V was clipped by 4 bases and J by 0 bases, with 7 bases between them. The CDR3 is 15 amino acids.

This sequence joins TRBV27 and TRBJ2-3; a possible D gene is TRBD2 (6 bases). V lost 5 bases and J lost 4, with 13 bases in between. Germline loops: CDR1 MNHEY, CDR2 SMNVEV (reference sequence). The CDR3 sequence is 14 residues long. Here the CDR3 reads CASSPGSSADTQYF. In DNA form, the CDR3 reads TGTGCCAGCAGTCCGGGATCTAGCGCAGATACGCAGTATTTT.

The V call is TRBV18, the J call TRBJ2-1, with D unclear. V lost 7 bases and J 0 bases, leaving 13 bases between the germline ends. Germline V gene sequence: CDR1 KGHSH, CDR2 LQKENI. The CDR3 has 15 residues. For the CDR3, the DNA is TGTGCCAGCTTCCTTTGGCCCGACTCCTACAATGAGCAGTTCTTC. It yields the protein CASFLWPDSYNEQFF.

This CDR3 is CASSLEGVNGELFF. The CDR3 bases are TGTGCCAGCAGCTTAGAAGGGGTTAACGGGGAGCTGTTTTTT. The chain employs TRBV7-9 and TRBJ2-2; a possible D gene is TRBD1 (5 bases). V was shortened by 1 base and J by 7 bases, with 10 bases between the two germline ends. The CDR3 sequence is 14 residues long. Germline V gene sequence: CDR1 SEHNR, CDR2 FQNEAQ (reference sequence). Variable domain in full (rest from reference TRBV7-9 and TRBJ2-2): DTGVSQNPRHKITKRGQNVTFRCDPISEHNRLYWYRQTLGQGPEFLTYFQNEAQLEKSRLLSDRFSAERPKGSFSTLEIQRTEQGDSAMYLCASSLEGVNGELFFGEGSRLTVL.

The chain is built from TRBV25-1 and TRBJ2-7; D is undetermined. Germline V gives CDR1 MGHDK, CDR2 SYGVNS. V was shortened by 6 bases and J by 1 base, with 13 bases between the two germline ends. CDR3 size: 14 residues. CDR3 residues: CASSERSDSYEQYV. The CDR3 bases are TGTGCCAGCAGCGAGAGGAGCGATTCCTACGAGCAGTACGTC.

The V gene is TRBV7-3, the J gene TRBJ2-1; TRBD2 matches 10 bases. CDR1 and CDR2 from the germline V gene are SGHTA and FQGTGA. The V segment lost 4 bases and the J segment 4 bases; nucleotides outside the gene matches: 1. CDR3 size: 14 residues. The chain's CDR3 is CASSSLAGYNEQFF. In nucleotides, the CDR3 is TGTGCCAGCAGCTCACTAGCGGGGTACAATGAGCAGTTCTTC.

The CDR3 sequence: CASSPWTRGNTGELFF. DNA of the CDR3: TGTGCCAGCAGCCCCTGGACTAGGGGAAACACCGGGGAGCTGTTTTTT. V gene TRBV11-2 combines with J gene TRBJ2-2; 7 positions agree with TRBD2. Germline CDR1 reads SGHAT; CDR2 reads FQNNGV. V lost 5 bases and J lost 2; bases outside the gene matches: 8. The CDR3 runs 16 residues.

V is TRBV7-9 and J is TRBJ1-4; D call uncertain. Trimming left V 5 bases short and J 0 bases short, with 10 bases between. CDR1 is SEHNR and CDR2 is FQNEAQ in the germline V gene (reference sequence). CDR3 length equals 15 residues. This CDR3 reads CASSANRATNEKLFF. CDR3 sequence (DNA): TGTGCCAGCAGCGCCAACAGAGCAACTAATGAAAAACTGTTTTTT.

This clone was seen a single time. The J gene is TRBJ2-6, the V gene TRBV7-9, with 7 bases that match TRBD1. The V segment lost 5 bases and the J segment 0 bases; nucleotides outside the gene matches: 4. Germline V lookup: CDR1 SEHNR, CDR2 FQNEAQ (reference sequence). CDR3 length: 16 amino acids. The CDR3 reads CASSTRQGSGANVLTF. CDR3 DNA: TGTGCCAGCAGCACCCGACAGGGCTCTGGGGCCAACGTCCTGACTTTC. Filled out from reference TRBV7-9 and TRBJ2-6, the complete variable domain reads DTGVSQNPRHKITKRGQNVTFRCDPISEHNRLYWYRQTLGQGPEFLTYFQNEAQLEKSRLLSDRFSAERPKGSFSTLEIQRTEQGDSAMYLCASSTRQGSGANVLTFGAGSRLTVL.